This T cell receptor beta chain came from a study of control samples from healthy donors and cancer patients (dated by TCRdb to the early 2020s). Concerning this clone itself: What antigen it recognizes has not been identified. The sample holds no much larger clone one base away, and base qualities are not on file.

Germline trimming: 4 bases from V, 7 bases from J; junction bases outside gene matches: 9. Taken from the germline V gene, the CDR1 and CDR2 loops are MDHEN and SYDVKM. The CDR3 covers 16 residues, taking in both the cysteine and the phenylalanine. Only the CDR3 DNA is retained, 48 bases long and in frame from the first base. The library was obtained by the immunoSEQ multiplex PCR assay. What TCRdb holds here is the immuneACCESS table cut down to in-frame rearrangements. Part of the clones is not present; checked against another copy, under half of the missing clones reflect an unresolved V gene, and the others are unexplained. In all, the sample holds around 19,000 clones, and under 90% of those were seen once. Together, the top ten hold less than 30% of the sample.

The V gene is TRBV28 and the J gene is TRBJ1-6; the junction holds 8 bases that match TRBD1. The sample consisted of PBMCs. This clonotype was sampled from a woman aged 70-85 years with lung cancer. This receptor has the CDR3 CASSSWGDRLNSPLHF. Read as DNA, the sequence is TGTGCCAGCAGTTCCTGGGGGGACAGGTTAAATTCACCCCTCCACTTT.